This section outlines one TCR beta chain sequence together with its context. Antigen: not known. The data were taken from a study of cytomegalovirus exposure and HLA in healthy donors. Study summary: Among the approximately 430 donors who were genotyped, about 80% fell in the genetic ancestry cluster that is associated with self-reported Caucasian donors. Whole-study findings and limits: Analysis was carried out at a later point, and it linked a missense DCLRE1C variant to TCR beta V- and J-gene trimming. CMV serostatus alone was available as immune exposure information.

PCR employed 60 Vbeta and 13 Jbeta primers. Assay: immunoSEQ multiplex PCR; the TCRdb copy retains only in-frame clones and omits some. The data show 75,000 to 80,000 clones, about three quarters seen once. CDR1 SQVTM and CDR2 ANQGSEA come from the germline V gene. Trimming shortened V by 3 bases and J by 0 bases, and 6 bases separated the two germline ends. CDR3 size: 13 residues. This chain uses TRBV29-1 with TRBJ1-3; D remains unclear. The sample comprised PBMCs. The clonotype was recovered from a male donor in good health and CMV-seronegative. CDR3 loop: CSVDSNSGNTIYF. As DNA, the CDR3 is TGCAGCGTTGACAGTAACTCTGGAAACACCATATATTTT.